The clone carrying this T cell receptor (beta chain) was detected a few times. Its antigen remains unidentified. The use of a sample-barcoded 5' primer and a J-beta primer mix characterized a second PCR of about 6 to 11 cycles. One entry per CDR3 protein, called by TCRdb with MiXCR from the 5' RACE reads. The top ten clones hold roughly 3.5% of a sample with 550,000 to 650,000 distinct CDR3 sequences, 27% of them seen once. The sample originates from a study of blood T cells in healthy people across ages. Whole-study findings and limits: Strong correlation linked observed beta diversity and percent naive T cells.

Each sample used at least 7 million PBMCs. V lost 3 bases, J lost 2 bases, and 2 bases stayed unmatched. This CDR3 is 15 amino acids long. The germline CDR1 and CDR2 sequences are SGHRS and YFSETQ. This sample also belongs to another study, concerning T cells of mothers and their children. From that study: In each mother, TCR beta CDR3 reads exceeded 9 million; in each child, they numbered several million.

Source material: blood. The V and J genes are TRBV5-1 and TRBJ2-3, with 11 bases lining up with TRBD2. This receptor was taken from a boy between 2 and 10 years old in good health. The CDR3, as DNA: TGCGCCAGCAGCTCGACTAGCGGGAACACAGATACGCAGTATTTT. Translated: CASSSTSGNTDTQYF.